This T cell receptor beta chain came from a study of tumor-infiltrating lymphocytes in primary liver carcinoma. Study as a whole: The study included patients who were men and women aged 30 to 69 years. Regardless of tissue type, samples showed similar yields of roughly 3.5 to 7.5 million productive TCRbeta reads. General study points: Each sample was bulk and unsorted; consequently, CD4+ and CD8+ repertoires were not compared.

The researchers obtained blood RNA from unsorted whole blood and also extracted germline DNA. The germline V gene encodes CDR1 MNHNS and CDR2 SASEGT. The CDR3 is 13 amino acids. Of note for this clonotype: The antigen is not known. The final CDR3 position lacks the conserved phenylalanine or tryptophan, pointing to a likely read error.

Synthesis of TCR beta cDNA was carried out from approximately 470 ng total RNA with a constant-region primer. Amplification in three nested multiplex PCR rounds with slightly modified ARM-PCR gave rise to TCR beta libraries. For roughly 10 cycles apiece, the opening two PCR rounds ran with TRBV1-TRBV30 forward primers and a C-beta reverse primer. TCRdb independently ran MiXCR on the multiplex PCR reads; one entry per CDR3 protein. The table lists approximately 300,000 distinct CDR3 sequences, less than 75% of them singletons. The receptor comes from a man in his forties with primary liver carcinoma and hepatitis B virus infection. The sequencing sample was made of peripheral blood. The chain recombines TRBV6-1 with TRBJ2-1; no definite D call. In DNA, the CDR3 is TGTGTCATCAGAAACAATATCTACAATGAGCAGTTCTTG. Protein: CVIRNNIYNEQFL.